This T cell receptor (beta chain) was recorded in a study of tumor-infiltrating lymphocytes in oesophageal squamous cell carcinoma. The CDR3 extends over 18 residues, inclusive of both ends. Per germline, CDR1 MDHEN and CDR2 SYDVKM. Details on this clonotype: Because the CDR3 is missing its conserved closing phenylalanine or tryptophan, this is likely a read error. Because the CDR3's place on the DNA is in doubt, the DNA is left out and the CDR3 is given as listed by TCRdb.

MiXCR was run by TCRdb on the PCR reads, yielding one entry per CDR3 protein. The repertoire holds approximately 20,000 distinct CDR3 sequences, 40% to 50% seen once, with about 39% in the top ten. The chain uses TRBV28 and TRBJ2-7; the D call of TRBD1 is as the table states it, not checked on the DNA. The sample taken for sequencing was esophageal tumor tissue. The clonotype originates from a male donor with esophageal squamous cell carcinoma. This chain's CDR3 is CASAPTGVPPDYGYTFGS.